A selection of T cell receptor beta chains follows, all from one sample in a study of T-cell reconstitution after alpha-beta-depleted transplantation in children. TCRdb reprocessed the PCR reads with MiXCR, giving one entry per CDR3 protein. The sample shows 230,000 or so distinct CDR3 sequences, 9.7% of them seen only once. Sample: PBMCs from the stem cell graft donor, taken from the stem cell graft. Source of these receptors: a human donor who donated a stem cell graft to a child with SCID. Both conserved end residues are part of each CDR3.

V gene	CDR3 protein
TRBV6-5	CASSYLGTPPDTQYF
TRBV20-1	CSARQHGQGDGQPQHF
TRBV20-1	CSANGLGAYNEQFF
TRBV14	CASSQGEHRGHTSNEQFF
TRBV7-8	CASSSGLIGYTDTQYF
TRBV20-1	CSAPPDSFTGELFF
TRBV30	CAWRTQVTGELFF
TRBV12-3/TRBV12-4	CASSFGDVNTEAFF
TRBV5-1	CASSLVPGDSSYNEQFF
TRBV20-1	CSARAPSSTDTQYF
TRBV7-2	CASSLERGGNTIYF
TRBV5-1	CASSLDGSDTEAFF
TRBV5-1	CATSAWGTGELFF
TRBV5-6	CASSPVVLCGEETQYF
TRBV3-1	CASSQDRLRETQYF
TRBV12-3/TRBV12-4	CASSLWGSQSYEQYF
TRBV18	CASSPPRVGVEDSPLHF
TRBV12-3/TRBV12-4	CASSQDRGVNQPQHF
TRBV7-9	CASSFPPGSSGTEAFF
TRBV14	CASSQWGRQAGTEAFF
TRBV20-1	CSARETGYGGTEAFF
TRBV29-1	CSVPTGWDTEAFF
TRBV7-9	CASSHAGFYGYTF
TRBV7-2	CASSFSGTENSPLHF
TRBV9	CASSVEGQGGENTIYF
TRBV7-9	CASSLGTTYEQYF
TRBV10-3	CAISETDVTSTDTQYF
TRBV11-1	CASSPGAPREWLNTEAFF
TRBV5-1	CASSSYVPYYNEQFF
TRBV5-1	CASSLFRGREADTQYF
TRBV4-1	CASSQERWNSPLHF
TRBV18	CASSPTQNTEAFF
TRBV5-1	CASNPRPDTGELFF
TRBV5-5	CASSPPGTGPHEQYF
TRBV19	CASVAGANYNEQFF
TRBV20-1	CSARPDRGHGYTF
TRBV28	CASRTQGAGVEQYF
TRBV14	CASSQVGALHETNEKLFF
TRBV7-7	CASSLGSENEQFF
TRBV18	CASSLDPGPNTEAFF
TRBV5-1	CASSSVPRTTEAFF
TRBV7-2	CASSPKGLAGVFYEQYF
TRBV5-1	CASSPGMGNTEAFF
TRBV7-3	CASSHGVLGTEAFF
TRBV5-1	CASSSPGTYEQYF
TRBV20-1	CSARDDRGLETQYF
TRBV5-6	CASSLWPGGISYEQYF
TRBV2	CASTQLTGYTDTQYF
TRBV20-1	CSARSPSTDTQYF
TRBV15	CATSRAPSGAGQETQYF